This T cell receptor (beta chain) was captured in a study of blood T cells in healthy people across ages. Overall study findings and caveats: Percentage of naive T cells showed a strong correlation with TCR beta diversity. Investigators viewed diversity estimates from one million T cells as underestimates, the study reported. It was not known whether donors were CMV positive (a possible confounder of expanded clonotype changes).

With respect to this clonotype: Its antigen remains unidentified.

It was with a sample-barcoded 5' primer and a J-beta primer mix that a second PCR of about 6 to 12 cycles was run. A single record per CDR3 protein comes from TCRdb applying MiXCR to the 5' RACE reads. The sample shows around 990,000 distinct CDR3 sequences, approximately 25% of them seen only once. The sample was also reused in another study, on T cells of mothers and their children. Per that paper: The study obtained over 8.5 million TCR beta CDR3 reads per mother and some 3 million per child.

This receptor was taken from a girl aged 2-15 years in good health. Sequencing input: blood.

CDR3 nucleotides: TGTGCCAGCTCACCATCGGGGGATCCCTATGGCTACACCTTC. This codes for CASSPSGDPYGYTF. This chain joins TRBV18 and TRBJ1-2, with TRBD1 as a possible D gene (5 bases). The CDR3 extends over 14 amino acids. Germline CDR1 KGHSH, CDR2 LQKENI. V was clipped by 2 bases and J by 4 bases, with 11 bases between them. The full variable domain, with the rest looked up from reference TRBV18 and TRBJ1-2, is NAGVMQNPRHLVRRRGQEARLRCSPMKGHSHVYWYRQLPEEGLKFMVYLQKENIIDESGMPKERFSAEFPKEGPSILRIQQVVRGDSAAYFCASSPSGDPYGYTFGSGTRLTVV.